This record looks at one TCR beta chain sequence and its context. Antigen: not known. This sample stems from a study of persistence of HIV-infected CD4 T cells. The immunoSEQ assay was version 4, run in survey mode. Some clones are missing from TCRdb's copy, which holds only in-frame ones; the method was immunoSEQ multiplex PCR. Here the sample spans roughly 43,000 clones, more than 80% being singletons. Anti-CD3/anti-CD28 beads served as a nonspecific positive control stimulus. CD4+ T cells upregulating both CD40 ligand and CD69 were sorted as responding cells. The ends were cut back, 7 bases at V and 2 bases at J, with 15 bases in the middle. This CDR3 spans 15 amino acids.

This chain uses TRBV23-1 with TRBJ2-1; D unclear. TRBV23-1 is an open reading frame whose function is uncertain. The starting material was CD4+ T cells sorted from PBMCs after roughly 20-hour stimulation, obtained from a patient who received antiretroviral therapy. The TCR sequence derives from an adult man with HIV who was CMV-seropositive. CDR3 amino acids: CASTPARSAYNEQFF. CDR3 nucleotide sequence: TGCGCCAGCACCCCCGCACGGTCGGCCTACAATGAGCAGTTCTTC.